The 23 T cell receptor beta chains in this list originate from one sample, sequenced in a study of beta chain features in type 1 diabetes. Of the isolated RNA, all was reverse transcribed, and so the sequenced material was expressed TCRB transcripts. The assay was immunoSEQ multiplex PCR, and TCRdb's table has in-frame clones only and misses some. The table includes about 330,000 clones, 9.5% to 12% detected once. The sample taken for sequencing was naive CD4+ T cells from blood. These receptors were obtained from a young woman in good health.

The rearrangement joins TRBV4-3 to TRBJ1-4; TRBD1 matches at 10 bases. The V gene's germline CDR1 is LGHNA and CDR2 YSLEER. The CDR3 loop spans 15 amino acids. The V gene end was trimmed by 1 base and the J gene end by 8 bases; junction bases not matched to a gene: 4. CDR3 DNA: TGCGCCAGCAGCCAAGTTGGACAGGGGGAGGAAAAACTGTTTTTT. Amino acids: CASSQVGQGEEKLFF.

J is TRBJ2-1 and V is TRBV19; D perhaps matches TRBD1 (6 bases). The CDR3 consists of 13 residues. Trimming took off 5 bases at V and 12 bases at J, with 17 bases between the two ends. Germline V gene sequence: CDR1 LNHDA, CDR2 SQIVND (reference sequence). This chain's CDR3 is CASSPSFDRPQFF. DNA of the CDR3: TGTGCCAGTAGTCCCTCCTTCGACAGGCCGCAGTTCTTC.

The chain employs TRBV6-6 and TRBJ1-2; a possible D gene is TRBD1 (5 bases). Germline V lookup: CDR1 MNHNY, CDR2 SVGAGI (reference sequence). CDR3 length: 13 residues. The V gene lost 4 bases and the J gene lost 7 bases, with 13 bases spanning the gap. In nucleotides, the CDR3 is TGTGCCAGCAGTTCCGGGGGGAGAAGTGGCTACACCTTC. Translating gives CASSSGGRSGYTF.

The chain joins TRBV7-3 to TRBJ2-3; D possibly corresponds to TRBD2 (6 bases). CDR3 length equals 18 residues. The germline gives CDR1 SGHTA, CDR2 FQGTGA. V was shortened by 1 base and J by 10 bases, with 27 bases between the two germline ends. The CDR3 sequence: CASSLNHGGGGARASQYF. In DNA, the CDR3 is TGTGCCAGCAGCTTAAATCATGGAGGAGGAGGGGCCAGGGCCTCGCAGTATTTT.

This rearrangement joins TRBV10-3 to TRBJ2-7; 8 bases match TRBD2. The V gene's germline CDR1 is ENHRY and CDR2 SYGVKD. V lost 5 bases to trimming and J lost 5 bases; unmatched junction nucleotides: 2. There are 12 residues in the CDR3. In DNA form, the CDR3 reads TGTGCCATCAGTAAGCGGGAGCACGAGCAGTACTTC. Protein: CAISKREHEQYF.

This clone was recorded a few times. The genes are TRBV7-2 and TRBJ1-5; 7 bases are a match to TRBD1. Germline CDR1 reads SGHTA; CDR2 reads FQGNSA. This CDR3 spans 16 amino acids. Trimming removed 5 bases from V and 5 bases from J; junction bases left unmatched: 12. In DNA form, the CDR3 reads TGTGCCAGCAGCCGACACGCAGGGGGTCGAGATCAGCCCCAGCATTTT. This sequence encodes CASSRHAGGRDQPQHF.

The CDR3 protein is CASSAGDRASYEQYF. The CDR3 nucleotides read TGTGCCAGCAGTGCCGGGGACAGGGCCTCCTACGAGCAGTACTTC. V gene TRBV28 combines with J gene TRBJ2-7; 9 nucleotides line up with TRBD1. CDR3 length: 15 residues. Germline CDR1 reads MDHEN; CDR2 reads SYDVKM. Trimming cost V 5 bases and J 0 bases; bases outside gene matches: 5.

Note on this clone: At the DNA level, this CDR3 is encoded by other sequences in the same sample as well. The chain recombines TRBV4-3 with TRBJ2-3; 8 bases align to TRBD2. The CDR3 consists of 15 residues. V lost 2 bases, J lost 0 bases, and 1 base stayed unmatched. Germline V gene lookup returns CDR1 LGHNA and CDR2 YSLEER. The CDR3 spells CASSQTSGSTDTQYF. In nucleotides, the CDR3 is TGCGCCAGCAGCCAAACTAGCGGAAGCACAGATACGCAGTATTTT.

This clone was seen more than once but under ten times. V usage is TRBV30 and J usage is TRBJ2-5; D unresolved. This CDR3 region has 13 residues. The V end lost 2 bases, the J end lost 0 bases, and 7 bases lay between the germline ends. Germline loops: CDR1 GTSNPN, CDR2 SVGIG (reference sequence). The CDR3 reads CAWSRDNQETQYF. The CDR3 DNA sequence: TGTGCCTGGAGTCGAGACAACCAAGAGACCCAGTACTTC.

The rearrangement joins TRBV7-8 to TRBJ1-5, with a tentative D call TRBD1 (6 bases). This CDR3 has 12 amino acids. From germline, CDR1 is SGHVS and CDR2 FQNEAQ. Trimming cost V 5 bases and J 7 bases, with 9 bases left between them. The CDR3 sequence is CASSGGGQPQHF. As DNA, the CDR3 is TGTGCCAGCAGCGGGGGCGGGCAGCCCCAGCATTTT.

This clone occurred a few times. The chain carries TRBV19 and TRBJ2-1; D is perhaps TRBD1 (5 bases). V was clipped by 10 bases and J by 7 bases, with 23 bases between them. CDR3 size: 15 residues. Germline lookup yields CDR1 LNHDA and CDR2 SQIVND (reference sequence). The CDR3 region is CATSLRAGSVNEQFF. In DNA, the CDR3 is TGTGCCACCTCACTCCGGGCAGGGTCTGTAAATGAGCAGTTCTTC.

The gene calls are TRBV28 and TRBJ2-5, with D perhaps matching TRBD1 (5 bases). The CDR3 has 14 amino acids. Germline CDR1 and CDR2: MDHEN and SYDVKM. Deletions cut 7 bases from V and 4 bases from J, with 16 bases between. In DNA form, the CDR3 reads TGTGCCAGCAAGAAAGGGGAAGCAAGAGAGACCCAGTACTTC. The encoded protein is CASKKGEARETQYF.

This clone was detected only a few times. The chain has TRBV7-2 and TRBJ2-3; tentatively, D is TRBD2 (7 bases). The germline V gene encodes CDR1 SGHTA and CDR2 FQGNSA. This CDR3 region has 16 residues. V was trimmed by 4 bases and J by 4 bases, leaving 18 bases between them. CDR3 residues: CASSSRGAMGADTQYF. The CDR3 nucleotides read TGTGCCAGCAGCTCCCGGGGGGCCATGGGCGCAGATACGCAGTATTTT.

The chain links TRBV7-3 to TRBJ2-2; 7 positions agree with TRBD1. V was pared by 5 bases and J by 1 base, with 7 bases of the junction left unmatched. This CDR3 region has 16 residues. Looked up from germline, CDR1 is SGHTA and CDR2 is FQGTGA. This chain's CDR3 is CASSPTGKENTGELFF. In DNA form, the CDR3 reads TGTGCCAGCAGCCCGACAGGGAAGGAGAACACCGGGGAGCTGTTTTTT.

CDR3 in amino acids: CASSFLPGTGKAEQYF. Here the CDR3 DNA reads TGTGCCAGCAGTTTCTTGCCCGGGACAGGGAAAGCCGAGCAGTACTTC. This chain connects TRBV27 to TRBJ2-7; 9 nucleotides agree with TRBD1. The germline V gene encodes CDR1 MNHEY and CDR2 SMNVEV (reference sequence). CDR3 length: 16 residues. V lost 3 bases and J lost 6; bases outside the gene matches: 12.

The sample holds a few counts of this clone. The V gene is TRBV2, the J gene TRBJ2-3; D may be TRBD2 (7 bases). Germline loops: CDR1 SNHLY, CDR2 FYNNEI. V was trimmed by 2 bases and J by 5 bases, leaving 17 bases between them. CDR3 length: 16 amino acids. DNA for the CDR3: TGTGCCAGCAGTGAAAGGGGGGGGCTTCCACGAGATACGCAGTATTTT. Translating it yields CASSERGGLPRDTQYF.

In its sample, this clone was seen a few times. V gene TRBV5-4 combines with J gene TRBJ1-1; D call uncertain. The CDR3 extends over 13 amino acids. V was trimmed by 0 bases and J by 5 bases, leaving 8 bases between them. In germline, CDR1 is SGHNT, CDR2 YYREEE (reference sequence). The CDR3 protein is CASSLGGVTEAFF. CDR3 nucleotide sequence: TGTGCCAGCAGCTTGGGCGGGGTTACTGAAGCTTTCTTT. Full variable domain (outside the CDR3, taken from reference TRBV5-4 and TRBJ1-1): ETGVTQSPTHLIKTRGQQVTLRCSSQSGHNTVSWYQQALGQGPQFIFQYYREEENGRGNFPPRFSGLQFPNYSSELNVNALELDDSALYLCASSLGGVTEAFFGQGTRLTVV.

A few counts support this clone. V gene TRBV7-2 combines with J gene TRBJ2-7, with 8 bases aligning to TRBD2. V gave up 5 bases and J gave up 3 bases; unmatched junction bases: 9. Germline V CDR1 and CDR2: SGHTA, FQGNSA. CDR3 length equals 15 residues. CDR3 region: CASSPSGTRSYEQYF. CDR3 coding DNA: TGTGCCAGCAGCCCGTCCGGGACTAGGAGCTACGAGCAGTACTTC.

The chain joins TRBV28 to TRBJ2-7; 8 bases fit TRBD1. The CDR3 runs to 15 residues. J was trimmed by 6 bases and V by 2 bases; bases with no gene match: 9. Looked up from germline, CDR1 is MDHEN and CDR2 is SYDVKM. CDR3 nucleotides: TGTGCCAGCAGTTTAACGGCGGACAGGGCCTTCGAGCAGTACTTC. Translated, it gives CASSLTADRAFEQYF.

This rearrangement joins TRBV9 to TRBJ2-1; 10 bases fit TRBD2. The CDR3 length is 14 residues. The germline CDR1 and CDR2 sequences are SGDLS and YYNGEE. J was trimmed by 5 bases and V by 6 bases; bases with no gene match: 5. The CDR3 DNA is TGTGCCAGCACCCGGACTAGCGGCAACAATGAGCAGTTCTTC. Residues: CASTRTSGNNEQFF. Full variable domain (rest looked up from reference TRBV9 and TRBJ2-1): DSGVTQTPKHLITATGQRVTLRCSPRSGDLSVYWYQQSLDQGLQFLIQYYNGEERAKGNILERFSAQQFPDLHSELNLSSLELGDSALYFCASTRTSGNNEQFFGPGTRLTVL.

This clone was seen a few times. The genes are TRBV18 and TRBJ2-7, with TRBD1 identical over 11 bases. V was pared by 1 base and J by 3 bases, with 2 bases of the junction left unmatched. The germline CDR1 and CDR2 sequences are KGHSH and LQKENI. The CDR3 spans 15 residues. CDR3 region: CASSPLGTGGYEQYF. DNA for the CDR3: TGTGCCAGCTCACCACTCGGGACAGGGGGCTACGAGCAGTACTTC.

Only a few counts were recorded for this clone. V gene TRBV30 combines with J gene TRBJ1-1, with TRBD1 matching 8 bases. Germline V gives CDR1 GTSNPN, CDR2 SVGIG (reference sequence). This CDR3 has 15 amino acids. Trimming at V came to 4 bases and at J to 2 bases, leaving 9 bases not matched to a gene. CDR3 in amino acids: CAWILHGTGNTEAFF. CDR3 in DNA: TGTGCCTGGATTCTTCATGGGACAGGAAACACTGAAGCTTTCTTT.

The chain is built from TRBV27 and TRBJ1-2; 7 bases are shared with TRBD1. Germline CDR1 MNHEY, CDR2 SMNVEV (reference sequence). V shed 6 bases and J 4 bases; nucleotides not matched to a gene: 5. The CDR3 totals 13 residues. CDR3 sequence reads: CASRPGTAYGYTF. DNA for the CDR3: TGTGCCAGCAGACCCGGGACAGCCTATGGCTACACCTTC.